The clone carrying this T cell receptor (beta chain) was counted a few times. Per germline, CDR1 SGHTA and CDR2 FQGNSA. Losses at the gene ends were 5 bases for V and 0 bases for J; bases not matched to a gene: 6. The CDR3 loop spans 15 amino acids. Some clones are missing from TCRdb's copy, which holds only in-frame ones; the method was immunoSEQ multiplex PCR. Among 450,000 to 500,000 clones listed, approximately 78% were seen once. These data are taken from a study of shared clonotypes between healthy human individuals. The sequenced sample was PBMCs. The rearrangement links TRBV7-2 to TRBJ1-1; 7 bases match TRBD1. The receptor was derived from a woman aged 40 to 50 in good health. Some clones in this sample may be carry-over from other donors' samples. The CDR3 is CASSLEGALNTEAFF. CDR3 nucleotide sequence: TGTGCCAGCAGCCTGGAGGGGGCGTTGAACACTGAAGCTTTCTTT.